This record covers a single TCR beta chain. The target antigen is unknown. The CDR3 has 15 residues. Germline V gene sequence: CDR1 SGHDN, CDR2 FVKESK. The junction had 16 bases not matched to a gene; V was cut back by 7 bases and J by 8 bases. Using immunoSEQ multiplex PCR, the repertoire was profiled, and TCRdb retains in-frame clones only, with some absent. Of about 72,000 clones in the sample, roughly 92% were seen once. These data originate in a study of Tregs in tolerant kidney transplant recipients. Study-wide findings and caveats: Activated donor B cell expansion appeared to reveal the most relevant donor-specific TCRbeta repertoire. Donor-specific Treg expansion exceeded global Treg expansion in tolerant patients, suggesting antigen drive.

The sequences come from CD8+ T cells from blood, collected before the transplant. This chain joins TRBV14 and TRBJ1-2, with 7 bases aligning to TRBD1. This sequence originates from a human donor who received a combined kidney and bone marrow transplant. The CDR3 sequence: CASMSRDSAYRGYTF. The CDR3, as DNA: TGTGCCAGCATGTCCCGGGACAGCGCGTACCGGGGCTACACCTTC.